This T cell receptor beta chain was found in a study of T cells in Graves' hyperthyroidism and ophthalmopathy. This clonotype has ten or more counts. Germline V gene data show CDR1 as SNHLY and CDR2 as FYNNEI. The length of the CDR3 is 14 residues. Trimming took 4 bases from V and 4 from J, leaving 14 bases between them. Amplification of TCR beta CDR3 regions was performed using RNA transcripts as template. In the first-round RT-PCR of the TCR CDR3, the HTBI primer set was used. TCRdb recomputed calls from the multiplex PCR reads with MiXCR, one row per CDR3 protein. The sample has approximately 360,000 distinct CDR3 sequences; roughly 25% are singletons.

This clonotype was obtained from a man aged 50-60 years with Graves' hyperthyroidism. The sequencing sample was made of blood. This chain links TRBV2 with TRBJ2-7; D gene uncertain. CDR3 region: CASSGGRAQYEQYF. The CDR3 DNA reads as TGTGCCAGCAGTGGAGGCCGAGCCCAATACGAGCAGTACTTC. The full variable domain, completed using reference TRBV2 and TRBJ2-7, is EPEVTQTPSHQVTQMGQEVILRCVPISNHLYFYWYRQILGQKVEFLVSFYNNEISEKSEIFDDQFSVERPDGSNFTLKIRSTKLEDSAMYFCASSGGRAQYEQYFGPGTRLTVT.